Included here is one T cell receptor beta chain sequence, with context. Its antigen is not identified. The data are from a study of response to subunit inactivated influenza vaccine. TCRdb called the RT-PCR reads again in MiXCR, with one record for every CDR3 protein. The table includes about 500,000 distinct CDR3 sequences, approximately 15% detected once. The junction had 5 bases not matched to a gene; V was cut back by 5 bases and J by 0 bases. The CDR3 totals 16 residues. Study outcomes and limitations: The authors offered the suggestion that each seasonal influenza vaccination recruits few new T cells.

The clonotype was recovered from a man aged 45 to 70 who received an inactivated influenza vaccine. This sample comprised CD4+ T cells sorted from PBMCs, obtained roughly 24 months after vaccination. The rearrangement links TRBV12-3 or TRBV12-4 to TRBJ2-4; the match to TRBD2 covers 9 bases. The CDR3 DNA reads TGTGCCAGCAGTCTTAGCGGGGGTGTAGCCAAAAACATTCAGTACTTC. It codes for CASSLSGGVAKNIQYF.